This T cell receptor beta chain was captured by sequencing in a study of cytomegalovirus exposure and HLA in healthy donors. Concerning this clone: Antigen unknown.

CDR1 SNHLY and CDR2 FYNNEI come from the germline V gene. The CDR3 has 13 amino acids. Trimming cost V 7 bases and J 0 bases, with 9 bases left between them. Study observations and caveats: Prior analysis indicated that the majority of TCR beta V segments exhibited productivity approximately 87% or approximately 30% of the time.

A multiplex PCR was run with 60 Vbeta primers and 13 Jbeta primers. Clones were read by immunoSEQ multiplex PCR, and TCRdb kept only the in-frame ones, dropping some. The table shows some 190,000 clones, with about 79% occurring only once. Sample: PBMCs. The TCR was taken from a man aged 18 to 30 in good health and CMV-seronegative. The chain carries TRBV2 and TRBJ1-2; D not certain. The CDR3 loop is CASTEDANYGYTF. The CDR3 DNA reads TGTGCCAGCACCGAGGATGCTAACTATGGCTACACCTTC.